The 7 T cell receptor beta chains below all came from one sample that was sequenced in a study of identical twins. Each CDR3 protein is one row after TCRdb ran MiXCR on the 5' RACE reads. The sample shows around 240,000 distinct CDR3 sequences, 5.5% to 7% of them seen only once. These data also featured in a second study, about yellow fever vaccine responses in identical twins.

Input material: memory (CD45RO+) T cells sorted from blood. The source is a woman aged 18-29 years in good health.

The chain's CDR3 is CASSYLAGGFGGELFF. The CDR3 DNA reads TGTGCCAGCAGCTATCTAGCGGGAGGATTTGGCGGGGAGCTGTTTTTT. This chain joins TRBV7-7 and TRBJ2-2, with 11 bases that match TRBD2. V lost 4 bases, J lost 7 bases, and 8 bases stayed unmatched. This CDR3 has 16 amino acids. The germline CDR1 and CDR2 sequences are SSHAT and FNYEAQ (reference sequence).

This clonotype was detected a few times. The chain combines TRBV6-9 with TRBJ2-1; 11 bases are a match to TRBD2. CDR3 length equals 20 residues. CDR1 and CDR2 from the germline V gene are MNHGY and SVAAGI. The junction had 13 bases not matched to a gene; V was cut back by 3 bases and J by 0 bases. The CDR3 DNA is TGTGCCAGCAGTTACACTCGTCGGCTAGCGGGAGGAAGCTCCTACAATGAGCAGTTCTTC. Translating it yields CASSYTRRLAGGSSYNEQFF.

This clonotype was recorded many times. The genes are TRBV2 and TRBJ2-1; TRBD1 matches at 7 bases. CDR1 is SNHLY and CDR2 is FYNNEI in the germline V gene. There are 13 residues in the CDR3. Written as DNA, the CDR3 is TGTACCAACCTACCAGGGGGTAGGAATGAGCAGTTCTTC. Protein sequence: CTNLPGGRNEQFF.

This clonotype has a count of ten or more. The V gene is TRBV7-9, the J gene TRBJ2-3, with 10 nucleotides matching TRBD2. The CDR3 is 14 residues long. V was clipped by 2 bases and J by 4 bases; unmatched bases: 0. Per the germline V gene, CDR1 is SEHNR and CDR2 is FQNEAQ (reference sequence). The CDR3 DNA follows: TGTGCCAGCAGCTTAACTAGCGGGGCAGATACGCAGTATTTT. Protein sequence: CASSLTSGADTQYF.

This clonotype appeared many times. The rearrangement joins TRBV11-1 to TRBJ2-1; TRBD2 matches at 7 bases. Per germline, CDR1 SGHAT and CDR2 FQDESV (reference sequence). The CDR3 is 13 amino acids. Trimming cost V 5 bases and J 2 bases; bases outside gene matches: 0. The CDR3 nucleotides read TGTGCCAGCAGCGGGGGGGCCTACAATGAGCAGTTCTTC. Translation: CASSGGAYNEQFF.

The table lists this clonotype with a few counts. The V call is TRBV20-1, the J call TRBJ2-7; 8 nucleotides match TRBD1. The trim removed 1 base at V and 2 bases at J, leaving 7 bases unmatched. The germline V gene encodes CDR1 DFQATT and CDR2 SNEGSKA (reference sequence). This CDR3 region has 15 residues. CDR3: CSARGPSGQAYEQYF. CDR3 DNA: TGCAGTGCTAGAGGTCCATCGGGACAGGCCTACGAGCAGTACTTC.

This clonotype was counted between two and nine times. The chain links TRBV12-3 or TRBV12-4 to TRBJ2-2, with a tentative D call TRBD2 (7 bases). V was cut by 6 bases and J by 3 bases, with 17 bases left in between. This CDR3 has 16 residues. CDR3 in DNA: TGTGCCAGCAGCTTGGGGGGGCCAGGGGACACCGGGGAGCTGTTTTTT. Residues: CASSLGGPGDTGELFF.